Shown below are 26 T cell receptor beta chains from a single sample sequenced in a study of blood T cell repertoires in COVID-19. Produced via immunoSEQ multiplex PCR; TCRdb's table is partial and in-frame only. The repertoire includes around 260,000 clones, 85% of them detected once, and about an eighth sits in the top ten. The sample was peripheral blood. These TCRs come from a human donor in a cohort sampled during active COVID-19.

V gene TRBV2 combines with J gene TRBJ1-2, with no clear D. The V gene's germline CDR1 is SNHLY and CDR2 FYNNEI. V lost 7 bases, J lost 4 bases, and 16 bases lay in between. CDR3 length equals 14 residues. CDR3 in amino acids: CASTGRSGAYGYTF. CDR3 nucleotides: TGTGCCAGCACTGGCAGGTCAGGTGCCTATGGCTACACCTTC.

The rearrangement joins TRBV5-1 to TRBJ2-3; 8 bases are a match to TRBD1. Germline CDR1 SGHRS, CDR2 YFSETQ. J lost 1 base, V lost 7 bases, and 5 bases had no gene match. CDR3 size: 14 residues. The CDR3 DNA sequence: TGCGCCAGCGGGGGGACAGGTGGCACAGATACGCAGTATTTT. Protein sequence: CASGGTGGTDTQYF. The full variable domain, with the rest looked up from reference TRBV5-1 and TRBJ2-3, is KAGVTQTPRYLIKTRGQQVTLSCSPISGHRSVSWYQQTPGQGLQFLFEYFSETQRNKGNFPGRFSGRQFSNSRSEMNVSTLELGDSALYLCASGGTGGTDTQYFGPGTRLTVL.

The rearrangement links TRBV7-9 to TRBJ2-1, with D possibly TRBD2 on 5 matching bases. CDR3 length equals 15 residues. Trimming removed 4 bases from V and 0 bases from J, with 10 bases in between. The germline V gene has CDR1 SEHNR and CDR2 FQNEAQ (reference sequence). CDR3 in DNA: TGTGCCAGCAGCTCTAGCTCGAGCTCCTACAATGAGCAGTTCTTC. The encoded protein is CASSSSSSSYNEQFF.

This clone was counted a single time. The chain is built from TRBV21-1 and TRBJ2-7; the table names TRBD2, a call not compared with the DNA. TRBV21-1 is reported as a pseudogene. The CDR3 length is 15 residues. CDR3: CASSLTSVHPYEQYF. The CDR3 nucleotides read TGTGCCAGCAGCTTGACTAGCGTACATCCCTACGAGCAGTACTTC.

J is TRBJ2-3 and V is TRBV30, with D perhaps matching TRBD1 (5 bases). This CDR3 has 14 residues. Germline CDR1 and CDR2: GTSNPN and SVGIG (reference sequence). V lost 2 bases and J lost 6, with 15 bases in between. The DNA for the CDR3 is TGTGCCTGGAGTAGGGGCTATGCTCCGGATACGCAGTATTTT. It codes for CAWSRGYAPDTQYF.

This rearrangement joins TRBV2 to TRBJ2-2; D is possibly TRBD2 (5 bases). Germline V gives CDR1 SNHLY, CDR2 FYNNEI. Deletions cut 7 bases from V and 1 base from J, with 13 bases between. The CDR3 runs to 15 residues. The CDR3 nucleotides are TGTGCCAGCAAAAACAAACGGGAGAACACCGGGGAGCTGTTTTTT. Its protein is CASKNKRENTGELFF.

As to this clone: The junction does not match germline at one end; this may be a read error. The chain has TRBV20-1 and TRBJ2-1; possibly TRBD2 for D (5 bases). The CDR3 length is 10 residues. CDR1 is DFQATT, CDR2 SNEGSKA, per germline (reference sequence). CDR3 in amino acids: CSASGNAQFF. The CDR3 DNA sequence: TGCAGTGCTTCGGGGAATGCGCAGTTCTTC.

The CDR3: CASSPSGTGAGANVLTF. CDR3 DNA sequence: TGTGCCAGCAGTCCCTCCGGGACAGGGGCTGGGGCCAACGTCCTGACTTTC. The rearrangement joins TRBV27 to TRBJ2-6; 10 bases line up with TRBD1. The CDR3 is made up of 17 amino acids. CDR1 MNHEY and CDR2 SMNVEV come from the germline V gene (reference sequence). The J segment lost 2 bases and the V segment lost 5 bases, leaving 6 bases of the junction unmatched.

The chain couples TRBV28 to TRBJ2-3; tentative D call: TRBD2 (6 bases). This CDR3 has 15 amino acids. V shed 4 bases and J shed 8 bases, with 19 bases lying between them. The germline V gene encodes CDR1 MDHEN and CDR2 SYDVKM. In DNA form, the CDR3 reads TGTGCCAGCAGTTCCCCCGGCGGGGAGACACGTACGCAGTATTTT. This gives the protein CASSSPGGETRTQYF.

This clone showed up just once. The chain has TRBV11-2 and TRBJ2-2, with TRBD2 identical over 7 bases. Germline trimming cut 5 bases from V and 2 bases from J; bases unmatched to any gene: 8. This CDR3 region has 16 residues. CDR1 SGHAT and CDR2 FQNNGV come from the germline V gene. The DNA for the CDR3 is TGTGCCAGCAGCCTTTCCAGCGGGATTAACACCGGGGAGCTGTTTTTT. The encoded protein is CASSLSSGINTGELFF.

The genes are TRBV5-5 and TRBJ1-5, with TRBD1 matching 8 bases. The V gene end was trimmed by 1 base and the J gene end by 4 bases; junction bases not matched to a gene: 10. This CDR3 spans 17 amino acids. CDR1 and CDR2 from the germline V gene are SGHKS and YYEKEE (reference sequence). CDR3 nucleotides: TGTGCCAGCAGCTTGTTGGCTTCCAGGGGGCAAAATCAGCCCCAGCATTTT. Protein: CASSLLASRGQNQPQHF.

The chain joins TRBV19 to TRBJ1-3, with no clear D. Germline V lookup: CDR1 LNHDA, CDR2 SQIVND (reference sequence). The germline V and J ends were trimmed by 5 bases and 0 bases, with 11 bases remaining between them. The CDR3 loop spans 15 amino acids. This CDR3 is CASSLSVGSGNTIYF. Written as DNA, the CDR3 is TGTGCCAGTAGTCTAAGCGTCGGCTCTGGAAACACCATATATTTT.

The chain employs TRBV18 and TRBJ2-7, with no clear D. V was shortened by 5 bases and J by 5 bases, with 10 bases between the two germline ends. The CDR3 contains 12 residues. Germline-derived CDR1 and CDR2 are KGHSH and LQKENI. The CDR3 spells CASSSQVDEQYF. The DNA of the CDR3 is TGTGCCAGCTCATCCCAAGTAGACGAGCAGTACTTC.

The rearrangement uses TRBV9 and TRBJ1-6, with no clear D. CDR3 length: 15 amino acids. Germline V gene lookup returns CDR1 SGDLS and CDR2 YYNGEE. V was clipped by 4 bases and J by 0 bases, with 8 bases between them. The DNA for the CDR3 is TGTGCCAGCAGCCTTCGTAGCTCCTATAATTCACCCCTCCACTTT. It yields the protein CASSLRSSYNSPLHF.

The chain carries TRBV6-6 and TRBJ1-1; D gene uncertain. The CDR3 sequence is 13 residues long. With 6 bases removed from V and 2 bases from J, the gap between germline ends came to 10 bases. Looked up from germline, CDR1 is MNHNY and CDR2 is SVGAGI (reference sequence). The DNA of the CDR3 is TGTGCCAGCAGCCCGACAATTAACACTGAAGCTTTCTTT. This gives the protein CASSPTINTEAFF.

V and J are TRBV18 and TRBJ1-2; D gene ambiguous. This CDR3 has 15 residues. From germline, CDR1 is KGHSH and CDR2 LQKENI. V was cut by 3 bases and J by 5 bases, with 16 bases left in between. CDR3 in DNA: TGTGCCAGCTCACCTTCATCCAGGATATTTTATGGCTACACCTTC. Its protein product is CASSPSSRIFYGYTF. The full variable domain, in which reference TRBV18 and TRBJ1-2 provide the parts outside the CDR3, is NAGVMQNPRHLVRRRGQEARLRCSPMKGHSHVYWYRQLPEEGLKFMVYLQKENIIDESGMPKERFSAEFPKEGPSILRIQQVVRGDSAAYFCASSPSSRIFYGYTFGSGTRLTVV.

The chain has TRBV19 and TRBJ1-6, with no clear D. The germline V and J ends were trimmed by 4 bases and 10 bases, with 14 bases remaining between them. CDR3 length equals 14 residues. Per germline, CDR1 LNHDA and CDR2 SQIVND (reference sequence). CDR3 nucleotides: TGTGCCAGTAGTAAGACCGTATCGGGATCACCCCTCCACTTT. As protein: CASSKTVSGSPLHF.

This clone occurred once. The chain is built from TRBV2 and TRBJ2-3; tentative D call: TRBD1 (6 bases). Trimming took off 8 bases at V and 5 bases at J, with 11 bases between the two ends. Germline V gives CDR1 SNHLY, CDR2 FYNNEI. CDR3 length: 12 residues. CDR3 sequence (DNA): TGTGCCAGCTTCAGGGGTAAAGATACGCAGTATTTT. Its protein product is CASFRGKDTQYF.

The chain links TRBV18 to TRBJ2-5; D is undetermined. Germline V CDR1 and CDR2: KGHSH, LQKENI. This CDR3 contains 13 residues. Trimming pared 4 bases from V and 1 base from J, leaving 7 bases between. The CDR3 DNA sequence: TGTGCCAGCTCACTTCGGGTCCAAGAGACCCAGTACTTC. Protein product: CASSLRVQETQYF.

The chain has TRBV2 and TRBJ2-3; the D gene is possibly TRBD1 (6 bases). Per the germline V gene, CDR1 is SNHLY and CDR2 is FYNNEI. CDR3 length equals 14 residues. Trimming removed 0 bases at V and 5 bases at J, with 9 bases between. The CDR3 coding sequence is TGTGCCAGCAGTGAAGCCAGGGGCGGAGATACGCAGTATTTT. Its translation is CASSEARGGDTQYF.

This clone has a handful of counts. The V gene is TRBV2, the J gene TRBJ2-5, with 8 bases that match TRBD2. The CDR3 extends over 16 amino acids. Germline-derived CDR1 and CDR2 are SNHLY and FYNNEI. V gave up 6 bases and J gave up 3 bases; unmatched junction bases: 12. The CDR3 loop is CASSYGPGLDKETQYF. DNA of the CDR3: TGTGCCAGCAGCTACGGCCCGGGACTAGACAAAGAGACCCAGTACTTC.

This chain connects TRBV5-1 to TRBJ1-4; D is possibly TRBD1 (5 bases). Trimming removed 1 base at V and 2 bases at J, with 12 bases between. The CDR3 spans 16 residues. Germline CDR1 SGHRS, CDR2 YFSETQ. CDR3 sequence reads: CASSLSGRTTNEKLFF. CDR3 nucleotides: TGCGCCAGCAGCTTGTCAGGGAGGACGACTAATGAAAAACTGTTTTTT. The variable domain in full, with the rest retrieved from reference TRBV5-1 and TRBJ1-4, is KAGVTQTPRYLIKTRGQQVTLSCSPISGHRSVSWYQQTPGQGLQFLFEYFSETQRNKGNFPGRFSGRQFSNSRSEMNVSTLELGDSALYLCASSLSGRTTNEKLFFGSGTQLSVL.

This clone occurred once. V and J are TRBV2 and TRBJ2-1; D ambiguous. With 7 bases removed from V and 6 bases from J, the gap between germline ends came to 7 bases. Germline CDR1 is SNHLY and CDR2 is FYNNEI. This CDR3 contains 11 residues. CDR3 nucleotides: TGTGCCAGCACAGGTCGCAATGAGCAGTTCTTC. Its translation is CASTGRNEQFF.

The CDR3 DNA reads TGTGCCAGCAGCCCCACGTACGGTAGCTCGGCCAAAAACATTCAGTACTTC. Its protein product is CASSPTYGSSAKNIQYF. The chain is built from TRBV3-1 (or the pseudogene TRBV3-2) and TRBJ2-4, with unresolved D. The V and J ends lost 4 bases and 1 base respectively, with 17 bases between them. Germline values: CDR1 LGHDT, CDR2 YNNKEL (reference sequence). CDR3 size: 17 residues.

The chain is built from TRBV30 and TRBJ2-7, with 10 nucleotides matching TRBD2. Germline assignment: CDR1 GTSNPN and CDR2 SVGIG (reference sequence). After removal of 4 bases from V and 0 bases from J, the junction contained 3 bases not matched to a gene. CDR3 length: 14 residues. The CDR3 DNA reads TGTGCCTGGACATCTAGCGGGAGCTCCTACGAGCAGTACTTC. Encoded protein: CAWTSSGSSYEQYF.

This rearrangement joins TRBV2 to TRBJ2-1, with 7 bases aligning to TRBD2. Germline-derived CDR1 and CDR2 are SNHLY and FYNNEI. This CDR3 region has 14 residues. J gave up 8 bases and V 6 bases, and 10 bases lay outside the gene matches. Here the CDR3 reads CASSRLAGEHEQFF. As DNA, the CDR3 is TGTGCCAGCAGCAGACTAGCCGGGGAACATGAGCAGTTCTTC.